Following are 16 T cell receptor beta chains from one sample sequenced in a study of blood T cell repertoires in COVID-19. Generated by immunoSEQ multiplex PCR, the TCRdb table keeps only in-frame clones and is missing some. The sample has about 64,000 clones, roughly 85% seen once; the top ten hold about 43%. Sequencing was done on a sample of peripheral blood. The receptors originated from a woman aged 55-70 years with COVID-19, enrolled during active disease.

This rearrangement joins TRBV7-8 to TRBJ2-5, with no clear D. The CDR3 is 15 amino acids. The ends were cut back, 3 bases at V and 1 base at J, with 12 bases in the middle. Germline CDR1 reads SGHVS; CDR2 reads FQNEAQ. The DNA for the CDR3 is TGTGCCAGCAGCTTTGGCGGCGAACCCCAAGAGACCCAGTACTTC. This codes for CASSFGGEPQETQYF. The full variable domain, in which reference TRBV7-8 and TRBJ2-5 provide the parts outside the CDR3, is GAGVSQSPRYKVAKRGQDVALRCDPISGHVSLFWYQQALGQGPEFLTYFQNEAQLDKSGLPSDRFFAERPEGSVSTLKIQRTQQEDSAVYLCASSFGGEPQETQYFGPGTRLLVL.

This clone was seen just once. The chain links TRBV30 to TRBJ1-4, with 9 bases fitting TRBD1. From germline, CDR1 is GTSNPN and CDR2 SVGIG (reference sequence). The CDR3 consists of 13 residues. V lost 4 bases to trimming and J lost 7 bases; unmatched junction nucleotides: 4. The CDR3 protein is CAWTGQGGEKLFF. In nucleotides, the CDR3 is TGTGCCTGGACGGGACAGGGAGGTGAAAAACTGTTTTTT.

The chain links TRBV4-3 to TRBJ2-2, with TRBD2 matching 7 bases. With V trimmed by 3 bases and J by 7 bases, 8 bases remained unmatched. CDR3 length: 15 amino acids. Germline lookup yields CDR1 LGHNA and CDR2 YSLEER. The DNA for the CDR3 is TGCGCCAGCAGCCAGGGGGGGTCCACGGGCGGGGAGCTGTTTTTT. This codes for CASSQGGSTGGELFF.

The J gene is TRBJ1-1, the V gene TRBV30, with 7 bases that match TRBD1. Germline CDR1 and CDR2: GTSNPN and SVGIG (reference sequence). V gave up 4 bases and J gave up 7 bases; unmatched junction bases: 3. CDR3 size: 11 residues. CDR3 coding DNA: TGTGCCTGGATTGCAGGGGGTGAAGCTTTCTTT. Encoded protein: CAWIAGGEAFF. The variable domain in full, with the rest retrieved from reference TRBV30 and TRBJ1-1, is SQTIHQWPATLVQPVGSPLSLECTVEGTSNPNLYWYRQAAGRGLQLLFYSVGIGQISSEVPQNLSASRPQDRQFILSSKKLLLSDSGFYLCAWIAGGEAFFGQGTRLTVV.

This chain uses TRBV9 with TRBJ2-1; 11 bases are shared with TRBD2. The germline V gene encodes CDR1 SGDLS and CDR2 YYNGEE. CDR3 length: 18 amino acids. Trimming cost V 4 bases and J 7 bases; bases outside gene matches: 16. The CDR3 sequence: CASSPRGDSGGALNEQFF. DNA of the CDR3: TGTGCCAGCAGCCCCCGAGGAGATAGCGGGGGGGCCTTGAATGAGCAGTTCTTC.

V usage is TRBV5-6 and J usage is TRBJ2-1; 7 bases line up with TRBD1. Per the germline V gene, CDR1 is SGHDT and CDR2 is YYEEEE. V lost 0 bases to trimming and J lost 10 bases; unmatched junction nucleotides: 4. This CDR3 region has 13 residues. CDR3 in DNA: TGTGCCAGCAGCTTGGGACAGGGACCCGAGCAGTTCTTC. Protein sequence: CASSLGQGPEQFF.

The chain is built from TRBV28 and TRBJ2-5; 7 positions agree with TRBD1. The ends lost 6 bases at V and 5 bases at J; junction bases unmatched: 12. This CDR3 region has 15 residues. From germline, CDR1 is MDHEN and CDR2 SYDVKM. The CDR3: CASRGAQGLWETQYF. CDR3 DNA sequence: TGTGCCAGCAGGGGGGCACAGGGGTTGTGGGAGACCCAGTACTTC.

The chain carries TRBV4-3 and TRBJ1-6; tentative D call: TRBD1 (5 bases). This CDR3 contains 15 residues. V dropped 0 bases and J dropped 10 bases, with 13 bases sitting between them. Germline CDR1 reads LGHNA; CDR2 reads YSLEER. The CDR3 loop reads CASSQEAGLGSPLHF. CDR3 bases: TGCGCCAGCAGCCAAGAAGCAGGGCTGGGATCACCCCTCCACTTT.

The chain carries TRBV2 and TRBJ2-1; 12 nucleotides line up with TRBD2. Germline V gives CDR1 SNHLY, CDR2 FYNNEI. The CDR3 sequence is 15 residues long. The trim removed 6 bases at V and 2 bases at J, leaving 2 bases unmatched. This CDR3 is CASRASGGAYNEQFF. CDR3 in DNA: TGTGCCAGCAGGGCTAGCGGGGGGGCCTACAATGAGCAGTTCTTC.

This clone appeared a few times. V and J are TRBV4-3 and TRBJ1-1, with 8 bases aligning to TRBD1. The J segment lost 6 bases and the V segment lost 3 bases, leaving 6 bases of the junction unmatched. The CDR3 totals 14 residues. Germline V lookup: CDR1 LGHNA, CDR2 YSLEER. For the CDR3, the DNA is TGCGCCAGCAGCCATTCGACAGGGGACCCTGAAGCTTTCTTT. Translating it yields CASSHSTGDPEAFF.

This chain connects TRBV6-1 to TRBJ1-2, with 7 bases that match TRBD1. The J segment lost 4 bases and the V segment lost 3 bases, leaving 14 bases of the junction unmatched. In germline, CDR1 is MNHNS, CDR2 SASEGT. The CDR3 is 17 amino acids. In DNA form, the CDR3 reads TGTGCCAGCAGTGAGAAAAGGGACAGTGAATTTCCCTATGGCTACACCTTC. Translation: CASSEKRDSEFPYGYTF.

The chain uses TRBV19 and TRBJ2-1; 10 bases agree with TRBD1. Germline V gene sequence: CDR1 LNHDA, CDR2 SQIVND (reference sequence). V trimming: 3 bases; J trimming: 3 bases; junction bases outside the gene matches: 5. This CDR3 is built from 16 residues. Written as DNA, the CDR3 is TGTGCCAGTAGTATGACAGGGGGCGGCTACTACAATGAGCAGTTCTTC. Its protein product is CASSMTGGGYYNEQFF.

This chain connects TRBV30 to TRBJ1-3; TRBD1 matches 8 bases. V was clipped by 5 bases and J by 6 bases; unmatched bases: 9. CDR1 and CDR2 from the germline V gene are GTSNPN and SVGIG (reference sequence). The CDR3 has 14 amino acids. For the CDR3, the DNA is TGTGCCTGGGGAGTCAGGGGGCGGATAAACACCATATATTTT. Protein: CAWGVRGRINTIYF. Full variable domain (missing parts from reference TRBV30 and TRBJ1-3): SQTIHQWPATLVQPVGSPLSLECTVEGTSNPNLYWYRQAAGRGLQLLFYSVGIGQISSEVPQNLSASRPQDRQFILSSKKLLLSDSGFYLCAWGVRGRINTIYFGEGSWLTVV.

The CDR3 DNA follows: TGTGCCAGCAGTGCCCGGAGGACAGGGGGCGCATATGGCTACACCTTC. The encoded protein is CASSARRTGGAYGYTF. The chain employs TRBV6-1 and TRBJ1-2, with 11 positions matching TRBD1. CDR1 and CDR2 from the germline V gene are MNHNS and SASEGT. The CDR3 has 16 amino acids. V lost 4 bases and J lost 5; bases outside the gene matches: 9.

This chain uses TRBV25-1 with TRBJ1-2; a weak D match, TRBD1 (5 bases). Germline CDR1 MGHDK, CDR2 SYGVNS. The length of the CDR3 is 12 residues. V lost 8 bases, J lost 5 bases, and 12 bases lay in between. CDR3 nucleotide sequence: TGTGCCAGCTCTAAGGCAGGGTATGGCTACACCTTC. This sequence encodes CASSKAGYGYTF.

The chain recombines TRBV18 with TRBJ2-3; D is unresolved. The V gene lost 2 bases and the J gene lost 0 bases, with 6 bases spanning the gap. Germline V CDR1 and CDR2: KGHSH, LQKENI. The CDR3 spans 14 residues. The CDR3 DNA follows: TGTGCCAGCTCACCAGAGACTAGCACAGATACGCAGTATTTT. It yields the protein CASSPETSTDTQYF.